One sample yielded the 9 T cell receptor beta chains listed below, sequenced in a study of T cells after yellow fever vaccination. TCRdb re-called the 5' RACE reads through MiXCR, storing one row per CDR3 protein. The repertoire holds 150,000 to 200,000 distinct CDR3 sequences, with roughly 6.2% as singletons. Material: CD4+ T cells sorted from PBMCs, obtained on the day of the first yellow fever vaccination. These receptors all stem from a young man who received the YFV17D yellow fever vaccine.

The rearrangement joins TRBV7-9 to TRBJ1-6; TRBD1 matches at 7 bases. J lost 6 bases, V lost 0 bases, and 5 bases had no gene match. The CDR3 consists of 16 residues. CDR1 and CDR2 from the germline V gene are SEHNR and FQNEAQ (reference sequence). CDR3 sequence (DNA): TGTGCCAGCAGCTTAGCGCTTGCAGGGGGTAATTCACCCCTCCACTTT. The encoded protein is CASSLALAGGNSPLHF.

This clonotype was counted ten times or more. The V gene is TRBV12-3 or TRBV12-4, the J gene TRBJ2-3; D perhaps matches TRBD2 (5 bases). This CDR3 contains 13 residues. Trimming removed 4 bases at V and 1 base at J, with 6 bases between. The CDR3, as DNA: TGTGCCAGCAGTTGGCGGGGCACAGATACGCAGTATTTT. It encodes CASSWRGTDTQYF.

This clonotype came up many times. V gene TRBV5-1 combines with J gene TRBJ2-3, with D perhaps matching TRBD2 (5 bases). Germline lookup yields CDR1 SGHRS and CDR2 YFSETQ. V lost 5 bases, J lost 3 bases, and 16 bases lay in between. This CDR3 spans 15 amino acids. The CDR3: CASSFLGVGTDTQYF. CDR3 sequence (DNA): TGCGCCAGCAGTTTCCTCGGGGTCGGGACAGATACGCAGTATTTT.

This clonotype occurred many times. Written as DNA, the CDR3 is TGTGCCACCAGCAGAGACGGGGGGCCAACAGATACGCAGTATTTT. Amino acid sequence: CATSRDGGPTDTQYF. This chain uses TRBV15 with TRBJ2-3; tentatively, D is TRBD2 (7 bases). Deletions cut 0 bases from V and 3 bases from J, with 10 bases between. Germline CDR1 is LNHNV and CDR2 is YYDKDF (reference sequence). The CDR3 runs 15 residues.

With regard to this clonotype: A junction boundary mismatches the germline segment, possibly from a read error. V gene TRBV7-9 combines with J gene TRBJ2-2; tentatively, D is TRBD1 or TRBD2 (5 bases each). The CDR3 extends over 14 amino acids. CDR1 is SEHNR, CDR2 FQNEAQ, per germline (reference sequence). The CDR3 is CASRTGTDTGELIF. DNA for the CDR3: TGTGCCAGCAGAACCGGGACGGACACCGGGGAGCTGATTTTT.

The rearrangement joins TRBV20-1 to TRBJ2-3; D might be TRBD1 (5 bases). The CDR3 is made up of 11 amino acids. CDR1 DFQATT and CDR2 SNEGSKA come from the germline V gene (reference sequence). Trimming removed 7 bases from V and 6 bases from J, with 11 bases in between. The CDR3 DNA sequence: TGCAGTGTTCTGTGGGGCGATACGCAGTATTTT. It is translated as CSVLWGDTQYF.

The J gene is TRBJ1-4, the V gene TRBV11-1; no definite D call. The ends were cut back, 5 bases at V and 6 bases at J, with 13 bases in the middle. Germline V gives CDR1 SGHAT, CDR2 FQDESV (reference sequence). There are 14 residues in the CDR3. CDR3 coding DNA: TGTGCCAGCAGCCCGAATGGGCCGGATGAAAAACTGTTTTTT. It yields the protein CASSPNGPDEKLFF.

The chain links TRBV5-1 to TRBJ2-1; 7 bases align to TRBD1. Germline values: CDR1 SGHRS, CDR2 YFSETQ. The V segment lost 5 bases and the J segment 4 bases; nucleotides outside the gene matches: 6. The CDR3 is 14 residues long. The chain's CDR3 is CASRGTVGYNEQFF. The CDR3 coding sequence is TGCGCCAGCAGAGGGACAGTGGGGTACAATGAGCAGTTCTTC.

As DNA, the CDR3 is TGTGCCTCCTCCAAGCCGGTCCCTAGGGCTCTAGGAACAGATACGCAGTATTTT. Protein product: CASSKPVPRALGTDTQYF. The rearrangement uses TRBV3-1 and TRBJ2-3; no reliable D call. The ends were cut back, 11 bases at V and 3 bases at J, with 30 bases in the middle. Germline CDR1 reads LGHDT; CDR2 reads YNNKEL (reference sequence). This CDR3 contains 18 residues.